This T cell receptor (beta chain) was sequenced in a study of blood T cell repertoires in COVID-19. Study information: The United States, Italy and Spain provided the acute and convalescent COVID-19 samples. T cells, B-cell-depleted T cells, or PBMCs provided the cDNA or gDNA that served as material.

This CDR3 contains 14 residues. V was trimmed by 1 base and J by 6 bases, leaving 9 bases between them. The germline CDR1 and CDR2 sequences are LGHDT and YNNKEL (reference sequence). Study processing details: Quantification of nucleated cells was approximated via reference gene primer amplification. The method was immunoSEQ multiplex PCR; TCRdb's version includes in-frame clones alone and lacks a portion of them. V and J calls and clone size are as listed in that table; D and trimming were resolved from the DNA. The table records about 140,000 clones, 60% to 80% of them present only once. J is TRBJ2-2 and V is TRBV3-1 (or the pseudogene TRBV3-2); TRBD1 is a possible D gene (6 bases). The sequenced material came from peripheral blood. The TCR originated in a woman in her forties or fifties with active or convalescent COVID-19. DNA for the CDR3: TGTGCCAGCAGCCAAGTTCCAGGGGCCGGGGAGCTGTTTTTT. Its protein product is CASSQVPGAGELFF.